The table lists the clone carrying this T cell receptor beta chain with a few counts. From RNA transcripts, TCR beta CDR3 regions were amplified. When the TCR CDR3 underwent first-round RT-PCR, the HTBI primer set was used. TCRdb processed the multiplex PCR reads anew with MiXCR; each CDR3 protein has one entry. The data contain hundreds of thousands of distinct CDR3 sequences, 15% to 20% of them singletons. The source of the sample is a study of T cells in Graves' hyperthyroidism and ophthalmopathy. V was clipped by 0 bases and J by 3 bases, with 15 bases between them. The CDR3 has 17 residues. Germline V CDR1 and CDR2: SNHLY, FYNNEI.

Sequenced: blood. The sequence came from a woman in her forties or fifties with Graves' hyperthyroidism that later progressed to Graves' ophthalmopathy. The J gene is TRBJ2-4, the V gene TRBV2, with D possibly being TRBD1 or TRBD2 (5 bases each). The CDR3 DNA reads as TGTGCCAGCAGTGAAGCGCTTCTTGGGGGTGGCAAAAACATTCAGTACTTC. This gives the protein CASSEALLGGGKNIQYF.